The 17 T cell receptor beta chains given below trace back to one sample, sequenced in a study of blood T cells in healthy people across ages. Together with a sample-barcoded 5' primer, a J-beta primer mix was included in a second PCR lasting about 6 to 11 cycles. TCRdb passed the 5' RACE reads through MiXCR, listing each CDR3 protein once. The table includes around 1,900,000 distinct CDR3 sequences, approximately 39% detected once. Sequenced: blood. The receptors shown here come from a human donor in good health.

This clonotype was counted a few times. The chain links TRBV5-1 to TRBJ1-2; D might be TRBD1 (6 bases). The germline V and J ends were trimmed by 3 bases and 6 bases, with 18 bases remaining between them. The CDR3 contains 15 residues. Germline V lookup: CDR1 SGHRS, CDR2 YFSETQ. Here the CDR3 DNA reads TGCGCCAGCAGCTGGGGGCCAGCTTTTGGAGATGGCTACACCTTC. Amino acids: CASSWGPAFGDGYTF.

This chain links TRBV4-1 with TRBJ1-2, with a possible D match to TRBD1 (5 bases). CDR3 size: 16 residues. Germline V gives CDR1 MGHRA, CDR2 YSYEKL. V lost 4 bases and J 2 bases, leaving 17 bases between the germline ends. CDR3 DNA: TGCGCCAGCAGCCCGATATCACTGGGGGAGAACTATGGCTACACCTTC. It specifies CASSPISLGENYGYTF.

J is TRBJ1-1 and V is TRBV6-5; D is perhaps TRBD1 (6 bases). Germline V gives CDR1 MNHEY, CDR2 SVGAGI. V gave up 5 bases and J gave up 1 base, with 8 bases separating them. This CDR3 is built from 13 residues. The CDR3 nucleotides read TGTGCCAGCAGTACAGGGAGGAACACTGAAGCTTTCTTT. The encoded protein is CASSTGRNTEAFF.

With regard to this clonotype: A much larger clone is a single base away; this may be a read error. J is TRBJ2-4 and V is TRBV12-3 or TRBV12-4; D not certain. The J call is uncertain, as TRBJ2-7 better fits the DNA end. The CDR3 sequence is 14 residues long. The CDR3 DNA reads as TGTGCCAGCAGCCCCCCAGGTCGGTCGGGCGAGCAGTACTTC. Translating it yields CASSPPGRSGEQYF.

V gene TRBV9 combines with J gene TRBJ1-3; no clear D. The CDR3 has 16 amino acids. The ends were cut back, 0 bases at V and 2 bases at J, with 12 bases in the middle. From germline, CDR1 is SGDLS and CDR2 YYNGEE. The CDR3 region is CASSVAPTRAGNTIYF. CDR3 nucleotide sequence: TGTGCCAGCAGCGTAGCCCCGACCCGGGCTGGAAACACCATATATTTT.

CDR3 in DNA: TGTGCCAGCACCGTCGACAGGACGCGATACAATGAGCAGTTCTTC. This sequence encodes CASTVDRTRYNEQFF. This chain uses TRBV7-8 with TRBJ2-1; possibly TRBD1 for D (6 bases). V lost 7 bases and J lost 4, with 17 bases in between. Germline-derived CDR1 and CDR2 are SGHVS and FQNEAQ. The CDR3 runs to 15 residues.

The chain couples TRBV12-3 or TRBV12-4 to TRBJ1-3, with 7 bases matching TRBD1. The V segment lost 3 bases and the J segment 0 bases; nucleotides outside the gene matches: 8. This CDR3 contains 17 residues. The CDR3 coding sequence is TGTGCCAGCAGTTTTGTGGGACAGTTGTACTCTGGAAACACCATATATTTT. Its protein product is CASSFVGQLYSGNTIYF.

The CDR3 nucleotides read TGTGCCAGCAGCCCCTCGGGACAGGGCAAAAACATTCAGTACTTC. As protein: CASSPSGQGKNIQYF. The chain uses TRBV7-3 and TRBJ2-4, with TRBD1 matching 9 bases. This CDR3 is 15 amino acids long. Germline V gene lookup returns CDR1 SGHTA and CDR2 FQGTGA. Trimming took 5 bases from V and 3 from J; bases not matched to a gene: 5.

The rearrangement uses TRBV9 and TRBJ2-1; 9 bases are shared with TRBD2. Losses at the gene ends were 4 bases for V and 5 bases for J; bases not matched to a gene: 10. There are 16 residues in the CDR3. Germline CDR1 SGDLS, CDR2 YYNGEE. Here the CDR3 reads CASSTNAGGLDNEQFF. The CDR3 DNA sequence: TGTGCCAGCAGCACCAACGCGGGGGGGCTCGACAATGAGCAGTTCTTC.

The V call is TRBV6-5, the J call TRBJ1-2; D remains ambiguous. The CDR3 covers 14 residues. Trimming pared 0 bases from V and 8 bases from J, leaving 13 bases between. Per germline, CDR1 MNHEY and CDR2 SVGAGI. Written as DNA, the CDR3 is TGTGCCAGCAGTTACTCGATCGCGGAAGACGGCTACACCTTC. Protein sequence: CASSYSIAEDGYTF.

This sequence joins TRBV28 and TRBJ2-3, with TRBD2 identical over 8 bases. The germline V gene has CDR1 MDHEN and CDR2 SYDVKM. This CDR3 comprises 16 residues. J lost 2 bases, V lost 1 base, and 5 bases had no gene match. The CDR3 sequence: CASSLSFSGDTDTQYF. The CDR3 DNA is TGTGCCAGCAGTTTATCGTTTAGCGGGGACACAGATACGCAGTATTTT.

The chain recombines TRBV29-1 with TRBJ2-1, with D maybe TRBD1 (5 bases). V was clipped by 0 bases and J by 5 bases, with 20 bases between them. Germline V CDR1 and CDR2: SQVTM, ANQGSEA. CDR3 length equals 17 residues. CDR3 DNA sequence: TGCAGCGTTGAAGATTGGTCAGGGCCGGTGTTTAACAATGAGCAGTTCTTC. It yields the protein CSVEDWSGPVFNNEQFF.

The count of this clonotype is one. CDR3 sequence reads: CASSLWTQSTDTQYF. The CDR3 DNA reads as TGTGCCAGCAGCTTGTGGACTCAGAGCACAGATACGCAGTATTTT. This sequence joins TRBV7-8 and TRBJ2-3; D may be TRBD2 (5 bases). V lost 3 bases and J lost 0, with 10 bases in between. The length of the CDR3 is 15 residues. Germline loops: CDR1 SGHVS, CDR2 FQNEAQ.

This clonotype turned up a few times. The chain has TRBV5-1 and TRBJ2-1; 7 bases match TRBD1. The CDR3 has 15 amino acids. Trimming removed 0 bases from V and 4 bases from J; junction bases left unmatched: 4. From germline, CDR1 is SGHRS and CDR2 YFSETQ. CDR3 DNA sequence: TGCGCCAGCAGCTTGGGAGGGGACAGATACAATGAGCAGTTCTTC. Translation gives CASSLGGDRYNEQFF.

The chain joins TRBV12-3 or TRBV12-4 to TRBJ2-1; TRBD2 might be the D (6 bases). V dropped 3 bases and J dropped 10 bases, with 13 bases sitting between them. This CDR3 spans 13 amino acids. The CDR3 here is CASSFLLLAEQFF. CDR3 bases: TGTGCCAGCAGTTTCCTCCTCCTAGCGGAGCAGTTCTTC.

The gene calls are TRBV7-2 and TRBJ2-3; a weak D match, TRBD2 (6 bases). There are 14 residues in the CDR3. CDR1 and CDR2 from the germline V gene are SGHTA and FQGNSA. V lost 3 bases and J 4 bases, leaving 11 bases between the germline ends. The DNA of the CDR3 is TGTGCCAGCAGCTTCCGGGGGTGGGCAGATACGCAGTATTTT. Amino acid sequence: CASSFRGWADTQYF.

A few counts support this clonotype. This rearrangement joins TRBV7-9 to TRBJ2-3; no clear D. From germline, CDR1 is SEHNR and CDR2 FQNEAQ (reference sequence). The ends were cut back, 5 bases at V and 7 bases at J, with 10 bases in the middle. The CDR3 is 12 amino acids. CDR3 residues: CASSLFLNTQYF. The CDR3 DNA reads as TGTGCCAGCAGCCTCTTCCTGAATACGCAGTATTTT.